The 9 T cell receptor beta chains below all came from one sample that was sequenced in a study of HIV-infected children after antiretroviral therapy interruption. Unique molecular identifiers were included in an RNA-based 3' RACE TCR library. Using its own MiXCR run on the 3' RACE reads, TCRdb lists one record per CDR3 protein. The sample consists of about 40,000 distinct CDR3 sequences, 6.5% of them appearing once. Stated treatment: PENTA 11 planned treatment interruption arm or continuous ART arm. Material: CD45RA+ CD4+ T cells from PBMCs, pooled from several time points, obtained from a donor given antiretroviral therapy, either interrupted or continuous. The subset denotes: naive CD4+ CD45RA+ CD45RO- T cells. These receptors all come from a pool of human donors with HIV.

This clonotype has at least ten counts. The rearrangement links TRBV20-1 to TRBJ2-7, with D unclear. V lost 3 bases to trimming and J lost 1 base, with 16 bases between them. This CDR3 comprises 15 residues. The V gene's germline CDR1 is DFQATT and CDR2 SNEGSKA (reference sequence). CDR3 in amino acids: CSASGPGQGSYEQYF. CDR3 nucleotides: TGCAGTGCTAGTGGGCCGGGTCAAGGATCCTACGAGCAGTACTTC.

This chain joins TRBV7-2 and TRBJ2-4; D is undetermined. CDR3 length equals 16 residues. The V gene lost 5 bases and the J gene lost 0 bases, with 14 bases spanning the gap. Per germline, CDR1 SGHTA and CDR2 FQGNSA. This CDR3 reads CASSPSRSLAKNIQYF. The CDR3 DNA reads as TGTGCCAGCAGCCCTTCGCGCTCACTAGCCAAAAACATTCAGTACTTC.

Only a few counts were recorded for this clonotype. The V call is TRBV24-1, the J call TRBJ2-1, with 9 positions matching TRBD1. V shed 3 bases and J 16 bases; nucleotides not matched to a gene: 9. This CDR3 region has 13 residues. CDR1 is KGHDR and CDR2 is SFDVKD in the germline V gene. The CDR3 loop reads CATSDRPGQGFFF. The CDR3 nucleotides read TGTGCCACCAGTGATCGCCCGGGACAGGGCTTCTTCTTC.

The table lists this clonotype with many counts. The chain recombines TRBV7-2 with TRBJ2-1, with D perhaps matching TRBD2 (5 bases). Trimming cost V 6 bases and J 6 bases, with 12 bases left between them. The CDR3 has 13 residues. Germline V CDR1 and CDR2: SGHTA, FQGNSA. In nucleotides, the CDR3 is TGTGCCAGCAGGACTCCGGGGAGCAATGAGCAGTTCTTC. This sequence encodes CASRTPGSNEQFF.

The sample holds a few counts of this clonotype. This chain joins TRBV28 and TRBJ1-2; the match to TRBD1 covers 9 bases. CDR3 length: 12 residues. CDR1 and CDR2 (germline): MDHEN, SYDVKM. CDR3 protein: CKTGGSNYGYTF. In DNA, the CDR3 is TGTAAAACAGGGGGCTCTAACTATGGCTACACCTTC.

This clonotype rates as medium-sized. The junction departs from germline at one end; a sequencing error may be responsible. The rearrangement joins TRBV19 to TRBJ2-5; 10 bases line up with TRBD1. In germline, CDR1 is LNHDA, CDR2 SQIVND (reference sequence). The CDR3 has 14 residues. This CDR3 reads CASSTRDRGDTQYF. CDR3 DNA sequence: TGTGCCAGCAGTACCCGGGACAGGGGAGACACCCAGTACTTT.

The genes are TRBV28 and TRBJ1-5; D uncertain. V was trimmed by 2 bases and J by 3 bases, leaving 11 bases between them. Germline lookup yields CDR1 MDHEN and CDR2 SYDVKM. The CDR3 sequence is 15 residues long. For the CDR3, the DNA is TGTGCCAGCAGTTTAGCTCGAAGGAACAATCAGCCCCAGCATTTT. This sequence encodes CASSLARRNNQPQHF.

CDR3 DNA: TGTGCCAGCTCTCCTCTAGACCGAAGAAGCGAGCAGTACTTC. This gives the protein CASSPLDRRSEQYF. The chain employs TRBV18 and TRBJ2-7; no definite D call. Per germline, CDR1 KGHSH and CDR2 LQKENI. This CDR3 is 14 amino acids long. V shed 6 bases and J shed 6 bases, with 18 bases lying between them. The entire variable domain, with the rest obtained from reference TRBV18 and TRBJ2-7, is as follows: NAGVMQNPRHLVRRRGQEARLRCSPMKGHSHVYWYRQLPEEGLKFMVYLQKENIIDESGMPKERFSAEFPKEGPSILRIQQVVRGDSAAYFCASSPLDRRSEQYFGPGTRLTVT.

This clonotype was counted at least ten times. J is TRBJ2-7 and V is TRBV11-2; D gene unclear. The length of the CDR3 is 13 residues. CDR1 is SGHAT, CDR2 FQNNGV, per germline. V lost 6 bases, J lost 4 bases, and 13 bases lay in between. CDR3 sequence reads: CASSPSDIYEQYF. The CDR3 DNA is TGTGCCAGCAGTCCTAGTGACATTTACGAGCAGTACTTC. Drawing the rest from reference TRBV11-2 and TRBJ2-7, the complete variable domain is EAGVAQSPRYKIIEKRQSVAFWCNPISGHATLYWYQQILGQGPKLLIQFQNNGVVDDSQLPKDRFSAERLKGVDSTLKIQPAKLEDSAVYLCASSPSDIYEQYFGPGTRLTVT.